Listed below are T cell receptor beta chains from one sample, sequenced in a study of blood T cell repertoires in COVID-19. The protocol was immunoSEQ multiplex PCR, while the TCRdb copy is restricted to in-frame clones and leaves out a portion. The sample has roughly 230,000 clones; roughly 85% are singletons. Material for sequencing was peripheral blood. The source of these receptors is a man aged 40-49 years with acute or convalescent COVID-19. CDR3s include the opening cysteine and the closing phenylalanine or tryptophan. The order of the fields is V gene, D gene, clone size, J gene, CDR3 DNA, CDR3 protein. D genes are given only for firm matches. Clone size is not always given. Where it is, it says once, few, many or a class for expanded clones.

V: TRBV5-6; D: NA; size: NA; J: TRBJ1-1; DNA: TGTGCCAGCAGCTTCGGAAGGGGAACCATGAACACTGAAGCTTTCTTT; CDR3: CASSFGRGTMNTEAFF
V: TRBV19; D: TRBD1; size: NA; J: TRBJ2-1; DNA: TGTGCCAGTAGTATAAGGTCCCCCGGACAGGGTACCTACAATGAGCAGTTCTTC; CDR3: CASSIRSPGQGTYNEQFF
V: TRBV7-2; D: TRBD1; size: NA; J: TRBJ2-1; DNA: TGTGCCAGCAGCCTGGCGGGACAGGGGATGAATGAGCAGTTCTTC; CDR3: CASSLAGQGMNEQFF
V: TRBV5-1; D: TRBD1; size: few; J: TRBJ1-4; DNA: TGCGCCAGCAGCCACGGACAGGAAATTACTAATGAAAAACTGTTTTTT; CDR3: CASSHGQEITNEKLFF
V: TRBV3-1/TRBV3-2; D: TRBD1; size: NA; J: TRBJ2-2; DNA: TGTGCCAGCAGCCGGGCACAGGGGACCGGGGAGCTGTTTTTT; CDR3: CASSRAQGTGELFF
V: TRBV2; D: NA; size: NA; J: TRBJ1-1; DNA: TGTGCCAGCAGCGTCTTAGGGCAGGGGCCAACGAACACTGAAGCTTTCTTT; CDR3: CASSVLGQGPTNTEAFF
V: TRBV2; D: TRBD1; size: NA; J: TRBJ1-6; DNA: TGTGCCAGCAGTGGGGGGACAGGGGGCCCTCGCTCCTATAATTCACCCCTCCACTTT; CDR3: CASSGGTGGPRSYNSPLHF
V: TRBV5-1; D: NA; size: NA; J: TRBJ1-1; DNA: TGCGCCAGCAGCGACGGGTACACTGAAGCTTTCTTT; CDR3: CASSDGYTEAFF
V: TRBV29-1; D: TRBD1; size: NA; J: TRBJ2-5; DNA: TGCAGCGTTGAAGTTTTCGGGACAGGCTTGCAGGGGGAGACCCAGTACTTC; CDR3: CSVEVFGTGLQGETQYF
V: TRBV9; D: TRBD2; size: NA; J: TRBJ2-3; DNA: TGTGCCAGCAGCGTAGGACGTCTAGCGGGTCCGACAGATACGCAGTATTTT; CDR3: CASSVGRLAGPTDTQYF
V: TRBV3-1/TRBV3-2; D: TRBD2; size: NA; J: TRBJ2-5; DNA: TGTGCCAGCAGCCAGTCTAGCGGGGGGGCCTTTAAGACCCAGTACTTC; CDR3: CASSQSSGGAFKTQYF
V: TRBV2; D: NA; size: NA; J: TRBJ1-1; DNA: TGTGCCAGCAGTGATGGAACAGGGCGGAACACTGAAGCTTTCTTT; CDR3: CASSDGTGRNTEAFF
V: TRBV7-2; D: NA; size: NA; J: TRBJ1-2; DNA: TGTGCCAGCAGCTTACAGGCTGGTAACTATGGCTACACCTTC; CDR3: CASSLQAGNYGYTF
V: TRBV9; D: NA; size: NA; J: TRBJ2-1; DNA: TGTGCCAGCAGCGGTACTGCAGGGGACAATGAGCAGTTCTTC; CDR3: CASSGTAGDNEQFF
V: TRBV5-4; D: TRBD1; size: NA; J: TRBJ2-3; DNA: TGTGCCAGCAGCCCCGACTTGGACAGGGTAATCTTTTCTTTT; CDR3: CASSPDLDRVIFSF
V: TRBV29-1; D: TRBD1; size: few; J: TRBJ1-4; DNA: TGCAGCGTTGATAGGACAGGGGAGGGTAATGAAAAACTGTTTTTT; CDR3: CSVDRTGEGNEKLFF
V: TRBV2; D: NA; size: NA; J: TRBJ1-4; DNA: TGTGCCAGCAGCCGGACAGCTTCTAATGAAAAACTGTTTTTT; CDR3: CASSRTASNEKLFF
V: TRBV19; D: NA; size: NA; J: TRBJ1-1; DNA: TGTGCCAGTAGTATCAGGTCAGCGAACACTGAAGCTTTCTTT; CDR3: CASSIRSANTEAFF
V: TRBV6-5; D: TRBD1; size: NA; J: TRBJ2-2; DNA: TGTGCCAGCAGTTATAAGGACAGGGGGTCCGGGGAGCTGTTTTTT; CDR3: CASSYKDRGSGELFF
V: TRBV6-5; D: TRBD2; size: few; J: TRBJ2-3; DNA: TGTGCCAGCAGTTACTCGAGTATGGGAGGGTGGGATACGCAGTATTTT; CDR3: CASSYSSMGGWDTQYF
V: TRBV28; D: NA; size: NA; J: TRBJ1-4; DNA: TGTGCCAGCAGGATAGGGAGGTCATATGAAAAACTGTTTTTT; CDR3: CASRIGRSYEKLFF
V: TRBV5-4; D: NA; size: few; J: TRBJ1-1; DNA: TGTGCCAGCAGCCAGAACACTGAAGCTTTCTTT; CDR3: CASSQNTEAFF
V: TRBV6-2/TRBV6-3; D: TRBD1; size: NA; J: TRBJ2-7; DNA: TGTGCCAGCAGTTCCCCGGGACAGGGAAGATTAGAGCAGTACTTC; CDR3: CASSSPGQGRLEQYF
V: TRBV18; D: TRBD1; size: NA; J: TRBJ1-2; DNA: TGTGCCAGCTCACCGTCATTTCAGGGGGATTCTTCGCGGTATGGCTACACCTTC; CDR3: CASSPSFQGDSSRYGYTF
V: TRBV6-2/TRBV6-3; D: NA; size: NA; J: TRBJ1-1; DNA: TGTGCCAGCAGTTACTCGAGGTGGAGGCCAGAACAAAACACTGAAGCTTTCTTT; CDR3: CASSYSRWRPEQNTEAFF